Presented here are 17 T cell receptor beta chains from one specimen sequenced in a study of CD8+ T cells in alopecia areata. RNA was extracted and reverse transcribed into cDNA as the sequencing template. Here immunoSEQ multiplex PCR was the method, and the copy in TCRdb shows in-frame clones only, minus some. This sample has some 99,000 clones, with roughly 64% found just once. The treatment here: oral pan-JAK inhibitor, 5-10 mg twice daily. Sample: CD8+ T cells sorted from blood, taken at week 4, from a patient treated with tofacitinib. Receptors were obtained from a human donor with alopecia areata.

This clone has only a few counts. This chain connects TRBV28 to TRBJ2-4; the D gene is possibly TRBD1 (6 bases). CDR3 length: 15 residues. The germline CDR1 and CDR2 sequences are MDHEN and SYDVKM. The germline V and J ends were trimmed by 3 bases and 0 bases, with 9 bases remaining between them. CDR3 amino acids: CASSFRGLAKNIQYF. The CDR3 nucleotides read TGTGCCAGCAGTTTCAGGGGTCTAGCCAAAAACATTCAGTACTTC.

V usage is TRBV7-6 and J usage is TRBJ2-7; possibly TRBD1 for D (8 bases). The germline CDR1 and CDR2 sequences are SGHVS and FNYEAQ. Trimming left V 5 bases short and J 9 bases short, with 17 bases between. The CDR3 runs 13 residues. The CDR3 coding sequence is TGTGCCAGCAGCCCCCCGACAGGGGAGGGGCAGTACTTC. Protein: CASSPPTGEGQYF.

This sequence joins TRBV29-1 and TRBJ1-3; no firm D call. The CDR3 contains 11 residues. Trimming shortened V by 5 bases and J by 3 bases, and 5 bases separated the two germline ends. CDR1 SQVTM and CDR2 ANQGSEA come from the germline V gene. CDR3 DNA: TGCAGCGTTCCGTTTGGAAACACCATATATTTT. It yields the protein CSVPFGNTIYF.

The CDR3 DNA follows: TGTGCCAGCAGTCCTCCGGACAGATCCTACGAGCAGTACTTC. Amino acids: CASSPPDRSYEQYF. The V call is TRBV27, the J call TRBJ2-7; maybe TRBD1 (6 bases). V lost 5 bases and J lost 1, with 12 bases in between. The CDR3 has 14 amino acids. Germline V lookup: CDR1 MNHEY, CDR2 SMNVEV (reference sequence).

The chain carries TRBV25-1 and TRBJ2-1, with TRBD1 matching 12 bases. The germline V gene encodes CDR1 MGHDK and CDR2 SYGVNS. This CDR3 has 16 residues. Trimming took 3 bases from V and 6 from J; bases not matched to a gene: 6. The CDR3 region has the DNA TGTGCCAGCAGTGACCTGGGACAGGGGGCAACCAATGAGCAGTTCTTC. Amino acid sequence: CASSDLGQGATNEQFF. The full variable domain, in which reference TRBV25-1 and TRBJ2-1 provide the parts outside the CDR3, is EADIYQTPRYLVIGTGKKITLECSQTMGHDKMYWYQQDPGMELHLIHYSYGVNSTEKGDLSSESTVSRIRTEHFPLTLESARPSHTSQYLCASSDLGQGATNEQFFGPGTRLTVL.

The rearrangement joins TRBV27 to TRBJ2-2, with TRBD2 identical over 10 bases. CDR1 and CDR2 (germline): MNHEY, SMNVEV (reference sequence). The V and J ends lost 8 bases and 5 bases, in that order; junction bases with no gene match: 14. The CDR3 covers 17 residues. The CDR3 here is CASCPATLAGVTGELFF. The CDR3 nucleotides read TGTGCCAGCTGCCCTGCCACCCTAGCGGGAGTGACCGGGGAGCTGTTTTTT.

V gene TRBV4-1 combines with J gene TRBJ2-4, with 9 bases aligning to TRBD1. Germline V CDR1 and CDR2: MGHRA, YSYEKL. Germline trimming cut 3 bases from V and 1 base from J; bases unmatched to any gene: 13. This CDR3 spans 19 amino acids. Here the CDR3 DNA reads TGCGCCAGCAGCCAGGCCGCCGGGACAGGGAGTTTTGCCAAAAACATTCAGTACTTC. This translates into CASSQAAGTGSFAKNIQYF.

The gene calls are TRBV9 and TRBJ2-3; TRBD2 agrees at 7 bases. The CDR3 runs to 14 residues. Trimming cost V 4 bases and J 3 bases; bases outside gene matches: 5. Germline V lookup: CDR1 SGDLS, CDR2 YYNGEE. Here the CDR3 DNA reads TGTGCCAGCAGCCTCCTCGGGAGGACAGATACGCAGTATTTT. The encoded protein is CASSLLGRTDTQYF.

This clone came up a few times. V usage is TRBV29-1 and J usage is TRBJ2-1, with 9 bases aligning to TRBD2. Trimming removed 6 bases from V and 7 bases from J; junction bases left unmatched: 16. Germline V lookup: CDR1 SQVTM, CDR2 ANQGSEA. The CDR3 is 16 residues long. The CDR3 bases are TGCAGCGTGAGGGGGGAGCGGGAGGTCCTTTTAAATGAGCAGTTCTTC. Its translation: CSVRGEREVLLNEQFF.

As DNA, the CDR3 is TGTGCCAGCAGCTTAGGAGCGGGGCCGGGCACTGAAGCTTTCTTT. This gives the protein CASSLGAGPGTEAFF. This chain uses TRBV7-2 with TRBJ1-1; tentative D call: TRBD1 (5 bases). Trimming removed 1 base at V and 4 bases at J, with 13 bases between. The germline CDR1 and CDR2 sequences are SGHTA and FQGNSA. CDR3 length: 15 amino acids. Full variable domain (rest looked up from reference TRBV7-2 and TRBJ1-1): GAGVSQSPSNKVTEKGKDVELRCDPISGHTALYWYRQSLGQGLEFLIYFQGNSAPDKSGLPSDRFSAERTGGSVSTLTIQRTQQEDSAVYLCASSLGAGPGTEAFFGQGTRLTVV.

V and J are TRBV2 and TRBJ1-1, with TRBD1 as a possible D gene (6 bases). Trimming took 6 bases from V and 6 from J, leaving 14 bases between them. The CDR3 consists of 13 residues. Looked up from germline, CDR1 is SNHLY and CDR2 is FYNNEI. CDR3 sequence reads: CASSDIRGPEAFF. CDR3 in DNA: TGTGCCAGCAGCGATATCAGGGGCCCTGAAGCTTTCTTT.

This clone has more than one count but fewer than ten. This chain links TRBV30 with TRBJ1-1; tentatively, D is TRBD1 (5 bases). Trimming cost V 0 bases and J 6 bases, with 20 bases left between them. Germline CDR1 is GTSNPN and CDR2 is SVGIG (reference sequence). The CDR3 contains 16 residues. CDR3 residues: CAWSVIRLWGESEAFF. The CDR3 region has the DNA TGTGCCTGGAGTGTAATTCGTCTTTGGGGGGAGTCTGAAGCTTTCTTT.

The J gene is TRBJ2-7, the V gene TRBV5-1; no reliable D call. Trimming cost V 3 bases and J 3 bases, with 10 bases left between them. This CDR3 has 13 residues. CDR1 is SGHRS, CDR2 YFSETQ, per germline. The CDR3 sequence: CASSSPTGYEQYF. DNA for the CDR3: TGCGCCAGCAGCTCACCGACCGGCTACGAGCAGTACTTC.

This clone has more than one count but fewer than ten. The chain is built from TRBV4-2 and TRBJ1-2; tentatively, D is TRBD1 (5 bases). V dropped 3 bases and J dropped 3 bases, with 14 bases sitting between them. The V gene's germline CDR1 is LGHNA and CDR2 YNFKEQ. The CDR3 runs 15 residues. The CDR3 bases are TGTGCCAGCAGCCAGAGAGGGACGGCTGACTATGGCTACACCTTC. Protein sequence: CASSQRGTADYGYTF.

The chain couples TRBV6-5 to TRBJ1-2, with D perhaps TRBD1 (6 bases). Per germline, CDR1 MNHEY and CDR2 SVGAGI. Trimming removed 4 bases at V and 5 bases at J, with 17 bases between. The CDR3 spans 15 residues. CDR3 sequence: CASSLALGGTYGYTF. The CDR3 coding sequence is TGTGCCAGCAGTTTAGCGCTGGGGGGCACTTATGGCTACACCTTC.

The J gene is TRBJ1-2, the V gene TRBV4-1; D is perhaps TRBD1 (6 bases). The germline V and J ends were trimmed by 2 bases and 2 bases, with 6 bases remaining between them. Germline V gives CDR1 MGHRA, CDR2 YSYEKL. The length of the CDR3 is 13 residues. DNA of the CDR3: TGCGCCAGCAGCCAACAGGGGAACTATGGCTACACCTTC. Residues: CASSQQGNYGYTF.

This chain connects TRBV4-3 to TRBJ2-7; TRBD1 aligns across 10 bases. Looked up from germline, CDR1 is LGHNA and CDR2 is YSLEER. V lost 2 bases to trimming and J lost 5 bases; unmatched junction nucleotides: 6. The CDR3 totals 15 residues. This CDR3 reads CASSQFTGTGDEQYF. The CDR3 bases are TGCGCCAGCAGCCAATTCACCGGGACAGGGGACGAGCAGTACTTC.